Listed here are 5 T cell receptor beta chains from one sample, sequenced in a study of cytomegalovirus exposure and HLA in healthy donors. The PCR ran on 60 Vbeta and 13 Jbeta primers. The protocol was immunoSEQ multiplex PCR, while the TCRdb copy is restricted to in-frame clones and leaves out a portion. Among roughly 110,000 clones listed, over 70% were seen once. The sample taken for sequencing was PBMCs. These receptors all come from a boy under 18 in good health and CMV-seronegative.

This chain connects TRBV7-8 to TRBJ1-5, with 8 bases aligning to TRBD1. This CDR3 spans 15 amino acids. Per the germline V gene, CDR1 is SGHVS and CDR2 is FQNEAQ. With V trimmed by 6 bases and J by 0 bases, 4 bases remained unmatched. The CDR3 DNA follows: TGTGCCAGCAGTCGGACAGGGTTTAGCAATCAGCCCCAGCATTTT. This sequence encodes CASSRTGFSNQPQHF.

This clone has a single count. The rearrangement uses TRBV27 and TRBJ1-2; 7 bases align to TRBD1. The length of the CDR3 is 16 residues. Germline values: CDR1 MNHEY, CDR2 SMNVEV (reference sequence). Trimming removed 2 bases from V and 3 bases from J; junction bases left unmatched: 9. CDR3 sequence (DNA): TGTGCCAGCAGTTTACTTGGTGAGGGGGCGGACTATGGCTACACCTTC. Amino acid sequence: CASSLLGEGADYGYTF.

The chain employs TRBV25-1 and TRBJ1-1, with TRBD1 matching over 7 bases. Unmatched junction bases numbered 4, after V lost 2 bases and J lost 1 base. Germline loops: CDR1 MGHDK, CDR2 SYGVNS. The length of the CDR3 is 15 residues. The CDR3 coding sequence is TGTGCCAGCAGTGAACCCCGGACAGGGAACACTGAAGCTTTCTTT. Its protein product is CASSEPRTGNTEAFF.

The J gene is TRBJ2-7, the V gene TRBV5-6; 8 positions match TRBD1. The germline V gene has CDR1 SGHDT and CDR2 YYEEEE. The CDR3 totals 12 residues. Germline trimming cut 10 bases from V and 2 bases from J; bases unmatched to any gene: 5. The DNA of the CDR3 is TGTGCCTCCGGGACAGGTACCTACGAGCAGTACTTC. Protein sequence: CASGTGTYEQYF.

The rearrangement joins TRBV6-1 to TRBJ2-7, with 9 positions matching TRBD1. Trimming removed 3 bases from V and 5 bases from J; junction bases left unmatched: 14. This CDR3 has 17 residues. In germline, CDR1 is MNHNS, CDR2 SASEGT. CDR3 region: CASSDLTGTGSYHEQYF. The CDR3 bases are TGTGCCAGCAGTGACCTTACCGGGACAGGGAGCTACCACGAGCAGTACTTC.